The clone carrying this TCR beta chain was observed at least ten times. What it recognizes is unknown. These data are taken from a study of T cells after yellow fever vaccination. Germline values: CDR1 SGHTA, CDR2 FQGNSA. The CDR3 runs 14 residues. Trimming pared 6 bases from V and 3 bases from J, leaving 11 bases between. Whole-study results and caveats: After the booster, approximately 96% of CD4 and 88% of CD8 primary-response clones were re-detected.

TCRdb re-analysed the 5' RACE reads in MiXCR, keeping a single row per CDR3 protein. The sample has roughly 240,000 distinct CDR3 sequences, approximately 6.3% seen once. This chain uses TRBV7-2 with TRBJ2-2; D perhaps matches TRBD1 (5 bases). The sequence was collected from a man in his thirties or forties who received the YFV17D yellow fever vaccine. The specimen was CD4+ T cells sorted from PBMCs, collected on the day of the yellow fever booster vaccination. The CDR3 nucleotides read TGTGCCAGCAGGTGGGGCAGCCACACCGGGGAGCTGTTTTTT. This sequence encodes CASRWGSHTGELFF.